The 5 T cell receptor beta chains below all came from one sample that was sequenced in a study of glioma-infiltrating T cells. TCR alpha and beta CDR3 regions were amplified from RNA using iRepertoire nested multiplex PCR. From the multiplex PCR reads, TCRdb called clonotypes with MiXCR, one entry per CDR3 protein. This sample has a few hundred thousand distinct CDR3 sequences; 41% occur once, and the top ten carry around 12%. The sequencing input was glioma tissue, nonneoplastic brain tissue, or PBMCs (not recorded which). The receptors come from a human donor with low-grade glioma or glioblastoma, undergoing nonglioma brain surgery, or in good health (not recorded which).

This rearrangement joins TRBV27 to TRBJ1-1; 8 bases align to TRBD1. This CDR3 is built from 14 residues. J lost 5 bases, V lost 3 bases, and 5 bases had no gene match. Germline V gene lookup returns CDR1 MNHEY and CDR2 SMNVEV (reference sequence). The DNA of the CDR3 is TGTGCCAGCAGTTTGAACAGGGGGTATACTGAAGCTTTCTTT. It yields the protein CASSLNRGYTEAFF.

Many counts were recorded for this clonotype. V usage is TRBV6-6 and J usage is TRBJ1-6; unclear D gene. V dropped 0 bases and J dropped 9 bases, with 9 bases sitting between them. Germline CDR1 and CDR2: MNHNY and SVGAGI (reference sequence). The CDR3 covers 14 residues. The CDR3: CASSYSSQLSPLHF. The CDR3 DNA is TGTGCCAGCAGTTACTCGTCACAACTTTCACCCCTCCACTTT.

The rearrangement joins TRBV5-1 to TRBJ2-3; 8 nucleotides match TRBD2. J lost 4 bases, V lost 4 bases, and 5 bases had no gene match. The germline gives CDR1 SGHRS, CDR2 YFSETQ. This CDR3 is built from 14 residues. In nucleotides, the CDR3 is TGCGCCAGCAGCGCAAGGACTAGCTCAGATACGCAGTATTTT. Translated, it gives CASSARTSSDTQYF.

Many counts were recorded for this clonotype. This CDR3 reads CRTLGETQYF. In DNA, the CDR3 is TGCAGGACCCTCGGAGAGACCCAGTACTTC. The chain couples TRBV20-1 to TRBJ2-5; D call uncertain. From germline, CDR1 is DFQATT and CDR2 SNEGSKA (reference sequence). The CDR3 has 10 residues.

The sample holds one count of this clonotype. Just one base apart from a much larger clone, this may be a read error. The rearrangement uses TRBV28 and TRBJ1-3; D is undetermined. Germline V gene lookup returns CDR1 MDHEN and CDR2 SYDVKM. V lost 8 bases, J lost 2 bases, and 16 bases lay in between. The CDR3 covers 15 residues. The CDR3 spells CASRSVYSAGNTIYF. The CDR3, as DNA: TGTGCCAGCCGTTCCGTCTACAGTGCTGGAAACACCATATATTTT.